Presented here are 18 T cell receptor beta chains from one specimen sequenced in a study of blood T cell repertoires in COVID-19. Only in-frame clones appear in the TCRdb table, and some are missing; sequencing was by immunoSEQ multiplex PCR. The data hold around 200,000 clones, with approximately 85% observed a single time. Sequencing was carried out using peripheral blood. The receptor set was obtained from an elderly woman with acute or convalescent COVID-19.

DNA of the CDR3: TGTGCCAGCTCACCGATACCGGGACAGGGTGGCTATGGCTACACCTTC. It encodes CASSPIPGQGGYGYTF. The chain uses TRBV18 and TRBJ1-2; 9 nucleotides agree with TRBD1. V lost 3 bases and J lost 4; bases outside the gene matches: 9. Per germline, CDR1 KGHSH and CDR2 LQKENI. The CDR3 totals 16 residues.

The chain carries TRBV19 and TRBJ2-5; a weak D match, TRBD1 (5 bases). Germline CDR1 reads LNHDA; CDR2 reads SQIVND (reference sequence). This CDR3 contains 13 residues. Deletions cut 6 bases from V and 1 base from J, with 9 bases between. The CDR3 DNA sequence: TGTGCCAGTAGAATGACAGTCCAAGAGACCCAGTACTTC. Encoded protein: CASRMTVQETQYF.

The CDR3 sequence is CASSVRLAGPLYNEQFF. In DNA form, the CDR3 reads TGTGCCAGCAGCGTAAGACTAGCGGGTCCTTTATACAATGAGCAGTTCTTC. The rearrangement links TRBV7-2 to TRBJ2-1, with 10 bases lining up with TRBD2. Unmatched junction bases numbered 11, after V lost 5 bases and J lost 4 bases. Germline loops: CDR1 SGHTA, CDR2 FQGNSA. The CDR3 loop spans 17 amino acids.

The chain employs TRBV7-9 and TRBJ2-3; D is undetermined. The CDR3 is 15 residues long. Trimming pared 8 bases from V and 2 bases from J, leaving 17 bases between. The V gene's germline CDR1 is SEHNR and CDR2 FQNEAQ (reference sequence). CDR3 DNA sequence: TGTGCCAGCGGCTCTCGCATCCTATCCACAGATACGCAGTATTTT. Amino acid sequence: CASGSRILSTDTQYF.

The chain is built from TRBV19 and TRBJ2-5; 13 bases line up with TRBD2. Germline CDR1 LNHDA, CDR2 SQIVND (reference sequence). With 5 bases clipped from V and 4 bases from J, the junction kept 4 bases outside the gene matches. The CDR3 has 15 amino acids. The CDR3 here is CASSLRLAGGETQYF. In DNA, the CDR3 is TGTGCCAGTAGTCTTAGACTAGCGGGAGGAGAGACCCAGTACTTC.

The chain recombines TRBV19 with TRBJ1-5; no reliable D call. CDR3 length: 14 residues. With 1 base removed from V and 1 base from J, the gap between germline ends came to 5 bases. Germline V gives CDR1 LNHDA, CDR2 SQIVND (reference sequence). CDR3 nucleotide sequence: TGTGCCAGTAGTATAGGGCCCAGCAATCAGCCCCAGCATTTT. As protein: CASSIGPSNQPQHF.

The chain employs TRBV3-1 (or the pseudogene TRBV3-2) and TRBJ2-1; 13 nucleotides match TRBD2. Trimming cost V 4 bases and J 1 base; bases outside gene matches: 1. CDR3 length equals 16 residues. Germline CDR1 LGHDT, CDR2 YNNKEL (reference sequence). In DNA, the CDR3 is TGTGCCAGCAGCCCACTAGCGGGAGGGTCCTACAATGAGCAGTTCTTC. Translating gives CASSPLAGGSYNEQFF.

J is TRBJ2-1 and V is TRBV9, with 9 positions matching TRBD2. With 0 bases clipped from V and 9 bases from J, the junction kept 7 bases outside the gene matches. CDR1 SGDLS and CDR2 YYNGEE come from the germline V gene. The CDR3 consists of 15 residues. As DNA, the CDR3 is TGTGCCAGCAGCGTAGTAGCGGGGGCCGGTGGTGAGCAGTTCTTC. Its translation is CASSVVAGAGGEQFF.

The chain links TRBV30 to TRBJ2-5, with D possibly matching TRBD2 (5 bases). V lost 1 base, J lost 4 bases, and 7 bases lay in between. Germline V CDR1 and CDR2: GTSNPN, SVGIG (reference sequence). The CDR3 extends over 12 amino acids. This CDR3 is CAWSGLTETQYF. The CDR3 DNA follows: TGTGCCTGGAGTGGACTAACAGAGACCCAGTACTTC. The variable domain in full, completed from reference TRBV30 and TRBJ2-5, reads SQTIHQWPATLVQPVGSPLSLECTVEGTSNPNLYWYRQAAGRGLQLLFYSVGIGQISSEVPQNLSASRPQDRQFILSSKKLLLSDSGFYLCAWSGLTETQYFGPGTRLLVL.

This clone is a singleton in its sample. The CDR3 loop reads CAWSVLGLGEKLFF. CDR3 DNA: TGTGCCTGGAGTGTACTTGGGCTCGGTGAAAAACTGTTTTTT. This chain uses TRBV30 with TRBJ1-4; D call uncertain. The V end lost 0 bases, the J end lost 7 bases, and 12 bases lay between the germline ends. CDR1 is GTSNPN and CDR2 is SVGIG in the germline V gene (reference sequence). The CDR3 sequence is 14 residues long.

The chain uses TRBV10-3 and TRBJ2-7; 7 nucleotides line up with TRBD1. The CDR3 is 15 amino acids. V shed 5 bases and J 0 bases; nucleotides not matched to a gene: 7. CDR1 is ENHRY and CDR2 is SYGVKD in the germline V gene. CDR3 nucleotide sequence: TGTGCCATCAGTCCCAGGGGACAGTCCTCCTACGAGCAGTACTTC. Its protein is CAISPRGQSSYEQYF.

This clone was detected only a few times. The chain combines TRBV25-1 with TRBJ2-3; the D gene is possibly TRBD2 (6 bases). Germline CDR1 is MGHDK and CDR2 is SYGVNS. The CDR3 has 13 amino acids. V was shortened by 9 bases and J by 5 bases, with 15 bases between the two germline ends. The CDR3, as DNA: TGTGCCAGTGGGCCAAGGCGGGGAGATACGCAGTATTTT. As protein: CASGPRRGDTQYF.

The gene calls are TRBV7-9 and TRBJ1-1; D not resolved. Germline V gene sequence: CDR1 SEHNR, CDR2 FQNEAQ (reference sequence). The V gene lost 2 bases and the J gene lost 1 base, with 11 bases spanning the gap. The CDR3 totals 15 residues. In DNA form, the CDR3 reads TGTGCCAGCAGCTTAAGTCAGAAAACGAACACTGAAGCTTTCTTT. Translation: CASSLSQKTNTEAFF.

The J gene is TRBJ2-7, the V gene TRBV6-6, with TRBD1 matching over 10 bases. V shed 7 bases and J 5 bases; nucleotides not matched to a gene: 11. Per germline, CDR1 MNHNY and CDR2 SVGAGI (reference sequence). The CDR3 has 15 amino acids. The CDR3 here is CASTKNRDRGDEQYF. The CDR3 nucleotides read TGTGCCAGCACAAAGAACCGGGACAGGGGTGACGAGCAGTACTTC.

The chain is built from TRBV5-6 and TRBJ2-2; 9 nucleotides match TRBD2. Germline CDR1 is SGHDT and CDR2 is YYEEEE. The J segment lost 4 bases and the V segment lost 4 bases, leaving 8 bases of the junction unmatched. The CDR3 totals 16 residues. The CDR3 protein is CASSRGLALGTGELFF. Written as DNA, the CDR3 is TGTGCCAGCAGCCGGGGACTAGCCCTTGGCACCGGGGAGCTGTTTTTT.

The chain carries TRBV4-1 and TRBJ1-5, with 7 bases that match TRBD1. The germline gives CDR1 MGHRA, CDR2 YSYEKL. The V and J ends lost 0 bases and 5 bases, in that order; junction bases with no gene match: 7. The CDR3 covers 16 residues. CDR3 residues: CASSQEGDSPYQPQHF. The CDR3 region has the DNA TGCGCCAGCAGCCAAGAAGGGGACAGTCCCTATCAGCCCCAGCATTTT.

This chain uses TRBV11-2 with TRBJ1-1; D uncertain. Germline CDR1 and CDR2: SGHAT and FQNNGV. V shed 6 bases and J shed 3 bases, with 8 bases lying between them. The CDR3 is 12 residues long. The chain's CDR3 is CASRDLDTEAFF. CDR3 nucleotides: TGTGCCAGCAGAGACTTGGACACTGAAGCTTTCTTT. Using reference TRBV11-2 and TRBJ1-1 for the parts outside the CDR3, the full variable domain is EAGVAQSPRYKIIEKRQSVAFWCNPISGHATLYWYQQILGQGPKLLIQFQNNGVVDDSQLPKDRFSAERLKGVDSTLKIQPAKLEDSAVYLCASRDLDTEAFFGQGTRLTVV.

This clone was seen more than once but under ten times. The chain links TRBV14 to TRBJ2-3; TRBD1 matches 11 bases. The germline V gene encodes CDR1 SGHDN and CDR2 FVKESK. The CDR3 is 15 amino acids. The V segment lost 4 bases and the J segment 5 bases; nucleotides outside the gene matches: 5. CDR3 sequence: CASSLPGTGGDTQYF. CDR3 nucleotide sequence: TGTGCCAGCAGCCTTCCGGGGACAGGGGGAGATACGCAGTATTTT.